The 26 T cell receptor beta chains in this list originate from one sample, sequenced in a study of human T cells and chemical hapten exposure. MiXCR, applied by TCRdb to the RACE reads, yields one record per CDR3 protein. The repertoire includes more than 80,000 distinct CDR3 sequences, about a tenth of them detected once, and around 3.6% sits in the top ten. Time point given: patch test 3, about 24 weeks after DPC sensitization. Sample treatment: therapeutic diphenylcyclopropenone sensitization with weekly scalp DPC. Specimen: whole blood, collected in connection with sensitization to the hapten diphenylcyclopropenone (DPC). These receptors were taken from a woman aged 45 to 65 with alopecia areata. Some clones in this sample may be carry-over from other donors' samples.

J is TRBJ1-2 and V is TRBV28, with D unclear. The ends were cut back, 8 bases at V and 4 bases at J, with 11 bases in the middle. The V gene's germline CDR1 is MDHEN and CDR2 SYDVKM. The CDR3 has 12 amino acids. The CDR3 nucleotides are TGTGCCAGCGGTCAGCGAAGCTATGGCTACACCTTC. It codes for CASGQRSYGYTF.

This chain joins TRBV11-2 and TRBJ2-1, with 8 bases that match TRBD2. V lost 0 bases and J lost 8; bases outside the gene matches: 3. The V gene's germline CDR1 is SGHAT and CDR2 FQNNGV. The CDR3 loop spans 14 amino acids. CDR3: CASSLDPGGDEQFF. The CDR3 DNA reads as TGTGCCAGCAGCTTAGATCCCGGGGGGGATGAGCAGTTCTTC.

This clonotype has more than one count but fewer than ten. This chain uses TRBV4-2 with TRBJ1-6; maybe TRBD1 (6 bases). Germline V CDR1 and CDR2: LGHNA, YNFKEQ. V lost 0 bases to trimming and J lost 4 bases, with 13 bases between them. CDR3 size: 17 residues. As DNA, the CDR3 is TGTGCCAGCAGCCAAGAACCGGGGGGCAAGTATAATTCACCCCTCCACTTT. Its translation: CASSQEPGGKYNSPLHF.

This clonotype was seen ten or more times. The rearrangement joins TRBV20-1 to TRBJ2-7; 13 bases are shared with TRBD2. The length of the CDR3 is 12 residues. CDR1 DFQATT and CDR2 SNEGSKA come from the germline V gene (reference sequence). Unmatched junction bases numbered 2, after V lost 3 bases and J lost 9 bases. In DNA form, the CDR3 reads TGCAGTGCTAGGACTAGCGGGAGGAGGCAGTACTTC. Protein product: CSARTSGRRQYF.

This clonotype was counted at least ten times. V gene TRBV7-9 combines with J gene TRBJ2-5; 15 nucleotides agree with TRBD2. Trimming removed 5 bases from V and 4 bases from J; junction bases left unmatched: 2. The CDR3 is 15 amino acids. Germline loops: CDR1 SEHNR, CDR2 FQNEAQ (reference sequence). CDR3 amino acids: CASSAGLAGGETQYF. The CDR3 DNA is TGTGCCAGCAGCGCGGGACTAGCGGGAGGAGAGACCCAGTACTTC.

This clonotype was counted at least ten times. This chain connects TRBV20-1 to TRBJ1-5; D gene ambiguous. Trimming cost V 3 bases and J 3 bases, with 12 bases left between them. This CDR3 spans 14 amino acids. Looked up from germline, CDR1 is DFQATT and CDR2 is SNEGSKA (reference sequence). This CDR3 reads CSASWQQPNQPQHF. DNA of the CDR3: TGCAGTGCTAGTTGGCAGCAACCCAATCAGCCCCAGCATTTT.

The chain has TRBV7-3 and TRBJ1-2, with 8 bases lining up with TRBD1. V gave up 1 base and J gave up 10 bases; unmatched junction bases: 5. The CDR3 loop spans 13 amino acids. Germline values: CDR1 SGHTA, CDR2 FQGTGA. The CDR3 DNA reads as TGTGCCAGCAGCTTAATGGGACAGGTGACCTACACCTTC. It is translated as CASSLMGQVTYTF.

This clonotype was seen many times. V is TRBV11-2 and J is TRBJ1-1; tentatively, D is TRBD1 (5 bases). With 1 base removed from V and 0 bases from J, the gap between germline ends came to 12 bases. There are 16 residues in the CDR3. Germline lookup yields CDR1 SGHAT and CDR2 FQNNGV. CDR3 DNA sequence: TGTGCCAGCAGCTTAGGGGGCGGACGGGTGAACACTGAAGCTTTCTTT. Translation gives CASSLGGGRVNTEAFF.

This clonotype was counted many times. This chain joins TRBV5-1 and TRBJ1-4, with 8 bases fitting TRBD1. The germline V gene encodes CDR1 SGHRS and CDR2 YFSETQ. V trimming: 4 bases; J trimming: 5 bases; junction bases outside the gene matches: 7. The CDR3 loop spans 15 amino acids. CDR3 nucleotides: TGCGCCAGCAGCCGACAGGGGTCCGGGAATGAAAAACTGTTTTTT. This translates into CASSRQGSGNEKLFF.

This clonotype was picked up many times. This chain links TRBV29-1 with TRBJ1-2, with TRBD1 as a possible D gene (5 bases). With 8 bases removed from V and 6 bases from J, the gap between germline ends came to 13 bases. The germline V gene encodes CDR1 SQVTM and CDR2 ANQGSEA. The CDR3 is 11 residues long. In DNA, the CDR3 is TGCAGCCACAGTCAGGGCCATGGCTACACCTTC. Protein: CSHSQGHGYTF.

This clonotype was seen just once. A much larger clone lies a single base off, so this may be a read error. This is likely a read error, given that the CDR3 carries no conserved phenylalanine or tryptophan at its end. The chain is built from TRBV12-3 or TRBV12-4 and TRBJ1-5, with a tentative D call TRBD1 (5 bases). V was shortened by 5 bases and J by 0 bases, with 8 bases between the two germline ends. This CDR3 is 14 amino acids long. The CDR3 loop reads CASSPRDSNQPQHL. The CDR3 DNA sequence: TGTGCCAGCAGTCCCAGGGATAGCAATCAGCCCCAGCATCTT.

The V call is TRBV12-3 or TRBV12-4, the J call TRBJ2-7; D uncertain. The CDR3 contains 12 residues. The V and J ends lost 3 bases and 6 bases respectively, with 9 bases between them. CDR3 loop: CASSFVLGEQYF. In DNA form, the CDR3 reads TGTGCCAGCAGTTTCGTGCTGGGCGAGCAGTACTTC.

This clonotype was counted many times. CDR3 nucleotides: TGTGCCAGCTCACCATGGCGGGAAGGCTACACCTTC. Encoded protein: CASSPWREGYTF. This chain connects TRBV18 to TRBJ1-2; D gene ambiguous. CDR1 is KGHSH and CDR2 is LQKENI in the germline V gene. The CDR3 sequence is 12 residues long. Trimming stripped 2 bases from V and 8 bases from J, with 9 bases between.

This clonotype has at least ten counts. V gene TRBV29-1 combines with J gene TRBJ2-1; possibly TRBD2 for D (5 bases). Germline CDR1 SQVTM, CDR2 ANQGSEA. The CDR3 runs to 14 residues. With 6 bases removed from V and 8 bases from J, the gap between germline ends came to 20 bases. CDR3 DNA sequence: TGCAGCGTCTCTCCCCGGATGGTCGGGGATGAGCAGTTCTTC. Translated: CSVSPRMVGDEQFF.

This sequence joins TRBV6-1 and TRBJ2-7; the D gene is possibly TRBD2 (5 bases). Germline V lookup: CDR1 MNHNS, CDR2 SASEGT. Trimming stripped 5 bases from V and 0 bases from J, with 17 bases between. The CDR3 consists of 16 residues. The CDR3 DNA follows: TGTGCCAGCAGTCTTAACCCCCCCGGGAACTCCTACGAGCAGTACTTC. Translating gives CASSLNPPGNSYEQYF.

This clonotype appeared many times. The rearrangement uses TRBV12-5 and TRBJ1-5; D perhaps matches TRBD1 (6 bases). Trimming took 7 bases from V and 0 from J, leaving 13 bases between them. The CDR3 runs to 15 residues. Germline CDR1 LGHNT, CDR2 FRNRAP. The CDR3 reads CASARGTSSNQPQHF. CDR3 DNA sequence: TGTGCTAGTGCCCGCGGGACAAGTAGCAATCAGCCCCAGCATTTT.

This clonotype was seen at least ten times. The chain recombines TRBV28 with TRBJ2-7; 9 positions match TRBD1. Germline V lookup: CDR1 MDHEN, CDR2 SYDVKM. V was clipped by 7 bases and J by 6 bases; unmatched bases: 13. CDR3 length: 15 amino acids. CDR3 DNA: TGTGCCAGCAACCTCCCTGGGACAGGGAGAAGCGAGCAGTACTTC. This sequence encodes CASNLPGTGRSEQYF.

This clonotype was seen repeatedly, ten times or more. CDR3 DNA sequence: TGCAGTGCTATACCGACAGGGAGGGAGACCCAGTACTTC. Protein: CSAIPTGRETQYF. The J gene is TRBJ2-5, the V gene TRBV20-1, with D maybe TRBD1 (7 bases). The CDR3 is made up of 13 amino acids. From germline, CDR1 is DFQATT and CDR2 SNEGSKA (reference sequence). Trimming removed 4 bases from V and 5 bases from J, with 14 bases in between.

At least ten counts were recorded for this clonotype. J is TRBJ2-3 and V is TRBV7-9; TRBD2 might be the D (5 bases). Trimming removed 6 bases from V and 5 bases from J, with 24 bases in between. Looked up from germline, CDR1 is SEHNR and CDR2 is FQNEAQ (reference sequence). The CDR3 runs to 17 residues. As DNA, the CDR3 is TGTGCCAGCAGTAGCAGAGGGAGCCTGTATGGGGAAGATACGCAGTATTTT. The encoded protein is CASSSRGSLYGEDTQYF.

There are many counts of this clonotype. V and J are TRBV27 and TRBJ2-3; TRBD2 matches at 9 bases. CDR1 MNHEY and CDR2 SMNVEV come from the germline V gene (reference sequence). Unmatched junction bases numbered 5, after V lost 7 bases and J lost 0 bases. This CDR3 comprises 15 residues. The DNA of the CDR3 is TGTGCCAGCACCCTAGCGGGATTTAGCACAGATACGCAGTATTTT. Its translation is CASTLAGFSTDTQYF.

The CDR3 bases are TGCAGCGTTGAAGATCAGCCTAGCGGGAGACCCCTTATAACCTACGAGCAGTACTTC. Translation: CSVEDQPSGRPLITYEQYF. The chain carries TRBV29-1 and TRBJ2-7; 10 nucleotides match TRBD2. The CDR3 extends over 19 amino acids. From germline, CDR1 is SQVTM and CDR2 ANQGSEA. V was clipped by 0 bases and J by 2 bases; unmatched bases: 16.

There are many counts of this clonotype. This rearrangement joins TRBV12-3 or TRBV12-4 to TRBJ2-3; D unclear. V dropped 6 bases and J dropped 4 bases, with 17 bases sitting between them. The CDR3 contains 15 residues. The chain's CDR3 is CASSPWVPVADTQYF. In DNA, the CDR3 is TGTGCCAGCAGCCCCTGGGTGCCCGTGGCAGATACGCAGTATTTT.

On this clonotype itself: This may arise from a read error, as a much more abundant clone is one base away. The V and J genes are TRBV7-8 and TRBJ2-1, with 8 bases fitting TRBD1. The CDR3 runs 15 residues. Unmatched junction bases numbered 9, after V lost 2 bases and J lost 9 bases. Germline CDR1 reads SGHVS; CDR2 reads FQNEAQ. CDR3 DNA: TGTGCCAGCAGCTTATTCGGACAGGGCATCATTGAGCAGTTCTTC. Translation gives CASSLFGQGIIEQFF.

This chain links TRBV29-1 with TRBJ2-7; tentative D call: TRBD1 (8 bases). V lost 8 bases to trimming and J lost 7 bases, with 24 bases between them. Germline-derived CDR1 and CDR2 are SQVTM and ANQGSEA. This CDR3 contains 14 residues. The CDR3 nucleotides read TGCAGCTTTGGGAGGGACAGGCGAAGTTCGGAGCAGTACTTC. This translates into CSFGRDRRSSEQYF.

Many counts were recorded for this clonotype. This chain connects TRBV4-2 to TRBJ2-3; 7 bases are a match to TRBD1. Germline V gives CDR1 LGHNA, CDR2 YNFKEQ. This CDR3 region has 16 residues. The junction had 8 bases not matched to a gene; V was cut back by 1 base and J by 4 bases. DNA for the CDR3: TGTGCCAGCAGCCAAGCTCACAGGGGATCGGCAGATACGCAGTATTTT. Its protein product is CASSQAHRGSADTQYF.

This clonotype has ten or more counts. The chain carries TRBV7-2 and TRBJ1-3; D might be TRBD1 (5 bases). Per the germline V gene, CDR1 is SGHTA and CDR2 is FQGNSA. This CDR3 spans 18 amino acids. V was clipped by 5 bases and J by 0 bases, with 20 bases between them. The CDR3 DNA reads TGTGCCAGCAGCCTGGCTCGGGGCAGGAGTTTCTCTGGAAACACCATATATTTT. This translates into CASSLARGRSFSGNTIYF.